The clone carrying this T cell receptor beta chain has a single count. This record comes from a study of technical replicates of blood from a few donors. This CDR3 has 15 residues. Trimming stripped 3 bases from V and 4 bases from J, with 16 bases between. Germline V gives CDR1 LNHDA, CDR2 SQIVND (reference sequence). Some clones are missing from TCRdb's copy, which holds only in-frame ones; the method was immunoSEQ multiplex PCR. The repertoire includes some 87,000 clones, 96% of them detected once, and about 0.3% sits in the top ten. Sample: T cells isolated from PBMCs. The origin of this receptor is a human donor in good health. The rearrangement links TRBV19 to TRBJ2-7; D possibly corresponds to TRBD2 (5 bases). CDR3: CASSIHSEGSYEQYF. The CDR3 nucleotides read TGTGCCAGTAGTATCCATTCGGAAGGGAGTTACGAGCAGTACTTC.